The 9 T cell receptor beta chains listed next were all sequenced from one sample in a study of Ad26.COV2.S vaccination and SARS-CoV-2 variants. The treatment: around 19 received Ad26.COV2.S at low or high dose, single or two shots; about 5 received placebo; per-sample allocation not given. Specimens were obtained on day 63 following the first vaccine or placebo injection. Assay: immunoSEQ multiplex PCR; the TCRdb copy retains only in-frame clones and omits some. The table has 440,000 or so clones, 80% to 95% seen once. Sequencing was performed on peripheral blood, taken in a trial of Ad26.COV2.S vaccine versus placebo. The receptors derive from a person between 18 and 60 years old who received the Ad26.COV2.S COVID-19 vaccine or a placebo.

This clone is a singleton in its sample. The chain uses TRBV9 and TRBJ1-1; 8 bases agree with TRBD1. The trim removed 1 base at V and 6 bases at J, leaving 2 bases unmatched. Germline V gene lookup returns CDR1 SGDLS and CDR2 YYNGEE. The length of the CDR3 is 13 residues. The CDR3 bases are TGTGCCAGCAGCGTACAGGGGGCTGCTGAAGCTTTCTTT. Translation gives CASSVQGAAEAFF.

The J gene is TRBJ1-2, the V gene TRBV28, with 12 bases that match TRBD1. This CDR3 spans 16 amino acids. From germline, CDR1 is MDHEN and CDR2 SYDVKM. The ends lost 6 bases at V and 4 bases at J; junction bases unmatched: 9. CDR3 coding DNA: TGTGCCAGCAGCCCTGGGACAGGGGGCTTATCCTATGGCTACACCTTC. Its protein is CASSPGTGGLSYGYTF.

CDR3 in DNA: TGTGCCAGTACCGGGGCTTCCTACGAGCAGTACTTC. This sequence encodes CASTGASYEQYF. This chain uses TRBV28 with TRBJ2-7; the D call may be TRBD1 or TRBD2 (5 bases each). This CDR3 has 12 residues. The germline CDR1 and CDR2 sequences are MDHEN and SYDVKM. V was pared by 9 bases and J by 1 base, with 10 bases between.

The chain joins TRBV7-9 to TRBJ2-7, with 7 bases that match TRBD1. Germline V gene sequence: CDR1 SEHNR, CDR2 FQNEAQ (reference sequence). The trim removed 5 bases at V and 1 base at J, leaving 8 bases unmatched. The CDR3 loop spans 15 amino acids. CDR3 region: CASSPRDRASYEQYF. As DNA, the CDR3 is TGTGCCAGCAGCCCTCGCGACAGGGCATCCTACGAGCAGTACTTC.

The V call is TRBV5-1, the J call TRBJ1-5; possible D gene TRBD1, 6 bases. CDR3 length equals 15 residues. V was shortened by 0 bases and J by 5 bases, with 12 bases between the two germline ends. From germline, CDR1 is SGHRS and CDR2 YFSETQ. Written as DNA, the CDR3 is TGCGCCAGCAGCTTGGTGGGGGGCCCGGATCAGCCCCAGCATTTT. This encodes CASSLVGGPDQPQHF.

The chain is built from TRBV29-1 and TRBJ2-1, with TRBD2 matching 11 bases. The CDR3 extends over 16 amino acids. V lost 6 bases to trimming and J lost 4 bases; unmatched junction nucleotides: 11. Germline V gene data show CDR1 as SQVTM and CDR2 as ANQGSEA. CDR3 DNA: TGCAGCGTCGCTTCGCAGACTAGCGGGGTTTACAATGAGCAGTTCTTC. The encoded protein is CSVASQTSGVYNEQFF.

CDR3 protein: CAIRPGEQETQYF. For the CDR3, the DNA is TGTGCCATCAGGCCGGGAGAGCAAGAGACCCAGTACTTC. This chain connects TRBV10-3 to TRBJ2-5; D is perhaps TRBD2 (6 bases). Germline V gene data show CDR1 as ENHRY and CDR2 as SYGVKD. This CDR3 is built from 13 residues. V was trimmed by 6 bases and J by 2 bases, leaving 10 bases between them.

This clone has a handful of counts. The chain links TRBV5-6 to TRBJ2-7; 10 nucleotides match TRBD1. This CDR3 spans 16 amino acids. The junction had 5 bases not matched to a gene; V was cut back by 0 bases and J by 2 bases. Germline V gives CDR1 SGHDT, CDR2 YYEEEE. DNA of the CDR3: TGTGCCAGCAGCTTGGGAGGGGGGACAGGGGCCTACGAGCAGTACTTC. This translates into CASSLGGGTGAYEQYF.

The gene calls are TRBV15 and TRBJ2-1, with D maybe TRBD2 (7 bases). The CDR3 has 16 residues. V was pared by 4 bases and J by 2 bases, with 15 bases between. CDR1 LNHNV and CDR2 YYDKDF come from the germline V gene (reference sequence). CDR3 bases: TGTGCCACCAGCACCCGGACTAGGGGGGCCTACAATGAGCAGTTCTTC. Translated: CATSTRTRGAYNEQFF.